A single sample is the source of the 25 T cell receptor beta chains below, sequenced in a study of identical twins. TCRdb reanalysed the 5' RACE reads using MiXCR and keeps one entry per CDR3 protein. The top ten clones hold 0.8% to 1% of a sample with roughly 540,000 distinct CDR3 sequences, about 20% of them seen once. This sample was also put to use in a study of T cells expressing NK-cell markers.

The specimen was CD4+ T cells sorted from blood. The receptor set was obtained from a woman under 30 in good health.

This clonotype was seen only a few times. This CDR3 is CASSLDRASYNEQFF. For the CDR3, the DNA is TGCGCCAGCAGCTTGGACAGGGCCTCCTACAATGAGCAGTTCTTC. The chain is built from TRBV5-1 and TRBJ2-1, with D tentatively TRBD1 (6 bases). This CDR3 is built from 15 residues. Germline CDR1 is SGHRS and CDR2 is YFSETQ. Trimming shortened V by 0 bases and J by 0 bases, and 7 bases separated the two germline ends.

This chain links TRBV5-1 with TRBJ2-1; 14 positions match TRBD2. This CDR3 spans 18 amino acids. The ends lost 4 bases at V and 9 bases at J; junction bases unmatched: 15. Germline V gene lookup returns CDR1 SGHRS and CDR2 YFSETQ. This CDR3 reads CASSPRGTSGGLLSEQFF. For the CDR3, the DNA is TGCGCCAGCAGCCCAAGGGGGACTAGCGGGGGTCTATTATCTGAGCAGTTCTTC.

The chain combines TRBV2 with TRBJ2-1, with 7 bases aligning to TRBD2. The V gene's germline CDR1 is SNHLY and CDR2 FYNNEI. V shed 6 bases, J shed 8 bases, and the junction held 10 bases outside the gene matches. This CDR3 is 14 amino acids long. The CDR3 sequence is CASSPQTSLDEQFF. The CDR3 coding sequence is TGTGCCAGCAGCCCCCAGACTAGCCTGGATGAGCAGTTCTTC.

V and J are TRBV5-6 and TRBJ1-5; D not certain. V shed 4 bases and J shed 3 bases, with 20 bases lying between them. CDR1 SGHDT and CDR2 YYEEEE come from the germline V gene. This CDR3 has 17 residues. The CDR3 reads CASSDRGDLSSNQPQHF. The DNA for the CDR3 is TGTGCCAGCAGCGACCGAGGCGACCTGTCCTCCAATCAGCCCCAGCATTTT.

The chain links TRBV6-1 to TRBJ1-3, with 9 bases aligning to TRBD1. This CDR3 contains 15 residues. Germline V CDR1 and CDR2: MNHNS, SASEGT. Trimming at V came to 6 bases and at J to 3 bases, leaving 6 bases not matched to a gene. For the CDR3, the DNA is TGTGCCAGCAGGACCGGGACAGGGAATGGAAACACCATATATTTT. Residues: CASRTGTGNGNTIYF.

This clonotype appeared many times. DNA of the CDR3: TGTGCCAGCAGTCCCCAAGGGGGAGCCGTTACGCAGTATTTT. Translation gives CASSPQGGAVTQYF. The rearrangement uses TRBV12-3 or TRBV12-4 and TRBJ2-3; D might be TRBD1 (6 bases). Trimming removed 5 bases at V and 8 bases at J, with 17 bases between. The CDR3 runs to 14 residues.

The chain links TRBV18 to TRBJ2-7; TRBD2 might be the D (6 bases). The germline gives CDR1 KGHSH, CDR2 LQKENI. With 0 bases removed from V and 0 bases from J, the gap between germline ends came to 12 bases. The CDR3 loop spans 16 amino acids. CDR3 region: CASSPPYSGSSYEQYF. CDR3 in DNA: TGTGCCAGCTCACCACCGTATAGCGGTAGCTCCTACGAGCAGTACTTC.

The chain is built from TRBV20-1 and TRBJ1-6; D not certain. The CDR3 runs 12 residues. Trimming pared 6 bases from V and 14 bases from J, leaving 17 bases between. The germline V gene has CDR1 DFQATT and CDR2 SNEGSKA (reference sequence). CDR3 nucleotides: TGCAGTGCGTATAGTACAGCCGGGACCCTCCACTTT. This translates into CSAYSTAGTLHF.

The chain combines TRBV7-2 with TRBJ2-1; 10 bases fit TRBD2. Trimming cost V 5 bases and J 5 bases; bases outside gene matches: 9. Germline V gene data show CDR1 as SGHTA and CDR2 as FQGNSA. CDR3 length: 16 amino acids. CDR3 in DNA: TGTGCCAGCAGCCCCGCCGGGACTAGCGTCAACAATGAGCAGTTCTTC. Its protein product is CASSPAGTSVNNEQFF.

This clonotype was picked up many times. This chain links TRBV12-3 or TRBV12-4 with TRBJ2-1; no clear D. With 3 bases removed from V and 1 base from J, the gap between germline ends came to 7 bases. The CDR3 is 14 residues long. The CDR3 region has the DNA TGTGCCAGCAGTTTTCGAGTTTCCTACAATGAGCAGTTCTTC. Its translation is CASSFRVSYNEQFF.

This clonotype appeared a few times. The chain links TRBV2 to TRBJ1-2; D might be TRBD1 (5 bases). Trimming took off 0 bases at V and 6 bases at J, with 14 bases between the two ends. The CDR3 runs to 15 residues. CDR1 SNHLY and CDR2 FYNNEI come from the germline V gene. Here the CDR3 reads CASSEAGAGVDGYTF. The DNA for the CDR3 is TGTGCCAGCAGTGAAGCCGGGGCGGGGGTGGATGGCTACACCTTC.

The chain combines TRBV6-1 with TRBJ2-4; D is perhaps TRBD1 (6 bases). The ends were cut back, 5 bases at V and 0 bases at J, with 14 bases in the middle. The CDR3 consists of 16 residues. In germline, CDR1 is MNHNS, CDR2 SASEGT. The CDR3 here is CASSRRDILAKNIQYF. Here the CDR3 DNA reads TGTGCCAGCAGTCGACGGGACATCTTAGCCAAAAACATTCAGTACTTC.

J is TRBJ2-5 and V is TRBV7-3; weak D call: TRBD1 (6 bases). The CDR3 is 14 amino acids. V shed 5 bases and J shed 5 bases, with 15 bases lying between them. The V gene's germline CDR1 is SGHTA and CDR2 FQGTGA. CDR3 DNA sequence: TGTGCCAGCAGCATCAATGGGCAGGGGGAGACCCAGTACTTC. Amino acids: CASSINGQGETQYF.

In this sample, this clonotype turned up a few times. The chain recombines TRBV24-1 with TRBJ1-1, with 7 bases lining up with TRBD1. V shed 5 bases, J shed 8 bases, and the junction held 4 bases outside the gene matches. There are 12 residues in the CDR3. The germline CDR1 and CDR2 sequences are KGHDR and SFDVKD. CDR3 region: CATSAGGREAFF. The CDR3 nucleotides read TGTGCCACCAGTGCAGGGGGGCGCGAAGCTTTCTTT.

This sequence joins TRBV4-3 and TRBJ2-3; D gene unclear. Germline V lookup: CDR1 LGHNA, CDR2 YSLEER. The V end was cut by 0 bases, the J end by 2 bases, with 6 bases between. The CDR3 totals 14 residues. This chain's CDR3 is CASSQDLHTDTQYF. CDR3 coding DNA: TGCGCCAGCAGCCAAGACCTACACACAGATACGCAGTATTTT.

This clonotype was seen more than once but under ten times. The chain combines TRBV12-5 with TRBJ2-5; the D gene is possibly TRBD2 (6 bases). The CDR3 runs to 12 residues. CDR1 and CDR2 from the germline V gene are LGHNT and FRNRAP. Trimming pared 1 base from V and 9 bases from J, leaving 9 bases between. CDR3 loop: CASGLGLGSQYF. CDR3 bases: TGTGCTAGTGGTTTGGGACTAGGGTCCCAGTACTTC.

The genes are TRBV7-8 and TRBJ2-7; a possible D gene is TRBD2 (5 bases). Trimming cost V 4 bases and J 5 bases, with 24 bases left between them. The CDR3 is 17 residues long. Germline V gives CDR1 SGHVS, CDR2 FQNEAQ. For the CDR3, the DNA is TGTGCCAGCAGCTCTAGTCTAGGGAGCGGCCACGCCCACGAGCAGTACTTC. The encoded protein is CASSSSLGSGHAHEQYF.

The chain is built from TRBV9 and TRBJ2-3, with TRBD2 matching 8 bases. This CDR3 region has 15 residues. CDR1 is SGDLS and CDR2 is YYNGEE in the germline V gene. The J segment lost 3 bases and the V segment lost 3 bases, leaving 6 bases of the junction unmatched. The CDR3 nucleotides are TGTGCCAGCAGCGGAGCGGGAGTAGGAACAGATACGCAGTATTTT. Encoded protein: CASSGAGVGTDTQYF.

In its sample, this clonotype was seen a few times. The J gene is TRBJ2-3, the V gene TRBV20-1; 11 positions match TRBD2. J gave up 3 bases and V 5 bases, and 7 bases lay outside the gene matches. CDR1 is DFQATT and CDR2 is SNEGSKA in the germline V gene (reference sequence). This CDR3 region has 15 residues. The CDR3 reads CSAHLLAGGTDTQYF. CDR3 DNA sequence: TGCAGTGCTCACCTCTTAGCGGGGGGGACAGATACGCAGTATTTT.

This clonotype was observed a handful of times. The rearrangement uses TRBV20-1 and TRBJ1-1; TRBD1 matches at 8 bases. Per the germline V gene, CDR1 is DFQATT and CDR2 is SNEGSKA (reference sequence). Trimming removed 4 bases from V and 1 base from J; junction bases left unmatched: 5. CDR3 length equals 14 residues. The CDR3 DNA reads TGCAGTGCTACTCCGACAGGGGCGAACACTGAAGCTTTCTTT. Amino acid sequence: CSATPTGANTEAFF.

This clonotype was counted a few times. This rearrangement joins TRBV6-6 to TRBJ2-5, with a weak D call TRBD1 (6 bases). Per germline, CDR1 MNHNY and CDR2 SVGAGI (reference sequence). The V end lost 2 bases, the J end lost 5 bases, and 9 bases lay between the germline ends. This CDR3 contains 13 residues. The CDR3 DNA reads TGTGCCAGCAGTTACGCAAGGGGGGAGACCCAGTACTTC. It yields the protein CASSYARGETQYF.

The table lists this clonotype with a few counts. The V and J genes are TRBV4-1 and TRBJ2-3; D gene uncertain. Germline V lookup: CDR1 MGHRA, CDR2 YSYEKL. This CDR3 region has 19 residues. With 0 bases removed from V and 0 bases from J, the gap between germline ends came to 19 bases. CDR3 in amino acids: CASSQDQIRAPYSTDTQYF. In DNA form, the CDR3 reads TGCGCCAGCAGCCAAGATCAAATTCGGGCCCCCTATAGCACAGATACGCAGTATTTT.

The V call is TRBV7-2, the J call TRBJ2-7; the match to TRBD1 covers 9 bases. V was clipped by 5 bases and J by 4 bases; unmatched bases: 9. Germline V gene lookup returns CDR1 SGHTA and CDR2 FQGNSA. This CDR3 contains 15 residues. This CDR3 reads CASSTSGQGPYEQYF. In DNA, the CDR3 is TGTGCCAGCAGCACTTCGGGACAGGGTCCTTACGAGCAGTACTTC.

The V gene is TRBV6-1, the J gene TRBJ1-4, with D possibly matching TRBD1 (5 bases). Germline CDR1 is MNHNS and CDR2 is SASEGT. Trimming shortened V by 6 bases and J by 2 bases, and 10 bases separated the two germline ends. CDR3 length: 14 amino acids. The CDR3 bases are TGTGCCAGCAGAGGAGGGGCCACTAATGAAAAACTGTTTTTT. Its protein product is CASRGGATNEKLFF.

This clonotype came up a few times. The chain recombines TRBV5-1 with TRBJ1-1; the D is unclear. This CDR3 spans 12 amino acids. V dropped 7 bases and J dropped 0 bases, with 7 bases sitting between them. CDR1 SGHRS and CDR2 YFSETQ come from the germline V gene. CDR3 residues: CASAEMNTEAFF. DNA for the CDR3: TGCGCCAGCGCGGAAATGAACACTGAAGCTTTCTTT. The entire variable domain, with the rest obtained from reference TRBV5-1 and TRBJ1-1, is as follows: KAGVTQTPRYLIKTRGQQVTLSCSPISGHRSVSWYQQTPGQGLQFLFEYFSETQRNKGNFPGRFSGRQFSNSRSEMNVSTLELGDSALYLCASAEMNTEAFFGQGTRLTVV.